This T cell receptor (beta chain) was identified in a study of shared clonotypes between healthy human individuals. Sequenced by immunoSEQ multiplex PCR; TCRdb stores in-frame clones only, minus some. The sample consists of more than 2 million clones, 90% to 95% of them appearing once. This clone was seen a single time. This CDR3 spans 15 amino acids. V gave up 4 bases and J gave up 5 bases, with 14 bases separating them. The germline gives CDR1 MNHNS, CDR2 SASEGT. The V and J genes are TRBV6-1 and TRBJ2-2; D possibly corresponds to TRBD1 (5 bases). This receptor was identified in a man aged 18 to 29 in good health. The sample consisted of naive CD4+ T cells sorted from blood. Subset denoted: CD45RA+ positively selected. CDR3 amino acids: CASSALGPGTGELFF. The CDR3 DNA reads as TGTGCCAGCAGTGCCCTGGGGCCAGGGACCGGGGAGCTGTTTTTT.